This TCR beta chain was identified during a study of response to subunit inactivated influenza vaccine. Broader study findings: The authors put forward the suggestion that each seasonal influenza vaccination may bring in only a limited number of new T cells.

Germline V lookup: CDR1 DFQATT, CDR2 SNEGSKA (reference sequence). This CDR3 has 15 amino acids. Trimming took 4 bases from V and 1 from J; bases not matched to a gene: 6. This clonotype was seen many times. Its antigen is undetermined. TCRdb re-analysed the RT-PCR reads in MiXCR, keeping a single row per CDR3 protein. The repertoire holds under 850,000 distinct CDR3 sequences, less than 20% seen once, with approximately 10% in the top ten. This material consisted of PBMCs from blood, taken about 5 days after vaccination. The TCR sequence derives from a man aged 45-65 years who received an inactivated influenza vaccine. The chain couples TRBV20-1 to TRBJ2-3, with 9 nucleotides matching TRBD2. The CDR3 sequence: CSAIKPSGGTDTQYF. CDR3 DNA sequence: TGCAGTGCTATTAAACCTAGCGGGGGCACAGATACGCAGTATTTT.